A single sample gave rise to the 10 T cell receptor beta chains below, sequenced in a study of shared clonotypes between healthy human individuals. It was CD45RO-negative cells, positively selected for CCR7, that made up naive CD8 cells, with terminally differentiated effector memory CD45RA+ cells excluded. TCRdb's copy holds only in-frame clones and misses some; the assay was immunoSEQ multiplex PCR. The sample shows 2 million to 2.5 million clones, 85% to 95% of them seen only once. The sample consisted of naive CD8+ T cells from PBMCs. These receptor sequences come from a man younger than 35 in good health. Some clones in this sample may be carry-over from other donors' samples.

The V and J genes are TRBV11-2 and TRBJ2-3; D is perhaps TRBD2 (5 bases). CDR1 is SGHAT and CDR2 is FQNNGV in the germline V gene. The V gene lost 3 bases and the J gene lost 1 base, with 14 bases spanning the gap. This CDR3 region has 16 residues. The CDR3 DNA follows: TGTGCCAGCAGCTTCCCCGTTCGGGGAGGCACAGATACGCAGTATTTT. Its translation is CASSFPVRGGTDTQYF.

The chain carries TRBV2 and TRBJ2-1; 15 positions match TRBD2. Trimming cost V 5 bases and J 4 bases; bases outside gene matches: 3. The CDR3 is 16 amino acids. Germline V gene lookup returns CDR1 SNHLY and CDR2 FYNNEI. The CDR3 DNA is TGTGCCAGCAGTAGGACTAGCGGGAGGGCATACAATGAGCAGTTCTTC. This translates into CASSRTSGRAYNEQFF.

As to this clone: This sample also contains other DNA sequences that code for the same CDR3. The chain links TRBV7-6 to TRBJ2-3; 12 nucleotides match TRBD2. V shed 2 bases, J shed 3 bases, and the junction held 0 bases outside the gene matches. The CDR3 length is 15 residues. The germline CDR1 and CDR2 sequences are SGHVS and FNYEAQ. The CDR3 nucleotides read TGTGCCAGCAGCTTACTAGCGGGAGGGACAGATACGCAGTATTTT. Translated: CASSLLAGGTDTQYF.

The rearrangement joins TRBV15 to TRBJ2-5; 14 nucleotides align to TRBD2. The germline gives CDR1 LNHNV, CDR2 YYDKDF (reference sequence). Trimming cost V 0 bases and J 4 bases; bases outside gene matches: 7. The CDR3 covers 18 residues. The CDR3 nucleotides are TGTGCCACCAGCAGAGATCAAGAGACTAGCGGGAGGGGAGAGACCCAGTACTTC. Translation gives CATSRDQETSGRGETQYF.

The chain couples TRBV5-4 to TRBJ2-2, with D perhaps being TRBD1 or TRBD2 (5 bases each). CDR3 length: 15 residues. The germline CDR1 and CDR2 sequences are SGHNT and YYREEE (reference sequence). V lost 2 bases to trimming and J lost 4 bases, with 12 bases between them. The CDR3 DNA reads TGTGCCAGCAGCTTCGCCGGGACGATCACCGGGGAGCTGTTTTTT. Its protein product is CASSFAGTITGELFF.

V gene TRBV19 combines with J gene TRBJ2-7; 13 bases are a match to TRBD2. This CDR3 region has 16 residues. With 4 bases clipped from V and 3 bases from J, the junction kept 6 bases outside the gene matches. CDR1 and CDR2 (germline): LNHDA, SQIVND (reference sequence). CDR3 amino acids: CASSTRTSGSLYEQYF. CDR3 nucleotides: TGTGCCAGTAGTACCCGGACTAGCGGGAGCCTCTACGAGCAGTACTTC. Complete variable domain (other parts from reference TRBV19 and TRBJ2-7): DGGITQSPKYLFRKEGQNVTLSCEQNLNHDAMYWYRQDPGQGLRLIYYSQIVNDFQKGDIAEGYSVSREKKESFPLTVTSAQKNPTAFYLCASSTRTSGSLYEQYFGPGTRLTVT.

The chain joins TRBV28 to TRBJ1-4; a weak D match, TRBD1 (5 bases). CDR3 length equals 14 residues. The V end lost 5 bases, the J end lost 4 bases, and 11 bases lay between the germline ends. Germline loops: CDR1 MDHEN, CDR2 SYDVKM. In DNA, the CDR3 is TGTGCCAGCAGTCCCCGGGGGGGTAATGAAAAACTGTTTTTT. Protein: CASSPRGGNEKLFF.

The rearrangement links TRBV19 to TRBJ1-5; 11 nucleotides match TRBD1. Germline CDR1 LNHDA, CDR2 SQIVND (reference sequence). J was trimmed by 4 bases and V by 5 bases; bases with no gene match: 7. CDR3 length: 16 amino acids. CDR3 DNA: TGTGCCAGTAGTCTTCCGGACAGGGGGCGGAATCAGCCCCAGCATTTT. Translation: CASSLPDRGRNQPQHF. Full variable domain (rest looked up from reference TRBV19 and TRBJ1-5): DGGITQSPKYLFRKEGQNVTLSCEQNLNHDAMYWYRQDPGQGLRLIYYSQIVNDFQKGDIAEGYSVSREKKESFPLTVTSAQKNPTAFYLCASSLPDRGRNQPQHFGDGTRLSIL.

The chain recombines TRBV25-1 with TRBJ1-6; 8 bases are a match to TRBD1. V was clipped by 3 bases and J by 9 bases; unmatched bases: 4. Germline loops: CDR1 MGHDK, CDR2 SYGVNS. CDR3 length: 14 amino acids. CDR3 sequence reads: CASSDGQGGSPLHF. As DNA, the CDR3 is TGTGCCAGCAGTGACGGACAGGGAGGTTCACCCCTCCACTTT.

This chain connects TRBV27 to TRBJ2-7; perhaps D is TRBD1 or TRBD2 (5 bases each). V gave up 3 bases and J gave up 6 bases, with 15 bases separating them. This CDR3 is 14 amino acids long. Germline V gives CDR1 MNHEY, CDR2 SMNVEV (reference sequence). Written as DNA, the CDR3 is TGTGCCAGCAGTTTTGACAGCGGTTCTGCCGAGCAGTACTTC. Its translation is CASSFDSGSAEQYF.